The T cell receptor (beta chain) under discussion was sequenced for a study of T cell responses to AZD1222 COVID-19 vaccine. As for this clone: As yet, its antigen is unknown.

TCRdb's copy holds only in-frame clones and misses some; the assay was immunoSEQ multiplex PCR. This table has approximately 190,000 clones, approximately 92% appearing once. Points from the study as a whole: Unmutated variant regions reportedly attract nearly half of all spike-specific TCRs. Scientists sampled the repertoires only once the peak T cell response had passed. The donor cohort was predominantly white British with a female majority, and clonal diversity may have been underestimated.

The CDR3 spans 15 residues. The germline V and J ends were trimmed by 0 bases and 5 bases, with 8 bases remaining between them. CDR1 is KGHSH and CDR2 is LQKENI in the germline V gene. The receptor's source is an adult in good health. The V and J genes are TRBV18 and TRBJ1-6; tentatively, D is TRBD1 (6 bases). The material was peripheral blood, obtained on day 0 of AZD1222 vaccination. The CDR3 is CASSPPWTDNSPLHF. DNA of the CDR3: TGTGCCAGCTCACCACCCTGGACAGATAATTCACCCCTCCACTTT.